This T cell receptor beta chain is from a study of neurological immune-mediated disorders. This CDR3 spans 15 amino acids. Germline trimming cut 7 bases from V and 3 bases from J; bases unmatched to any gene: 10. In germline, CDR1 is MDHEN, CDR2 SYDVKM. TCRdb passed the 5' RACE reads through MiXCR, listing each CDR3 protein once. The profile covers 35,000 to 50,000 distinct CDR3 sequences, with about 2.3% appearing a single time and less than 2.5% taken by the ten largest. The chain carries TRBV28 and TRBJ2-7; TRBD1 matches at 9 bases. This TCR was recovered from a man aged 50-60 years with multiple sclerosis. Sequences were obtained from PBMCs. The CDR3 loop reads CASTETRDRDYEQYF. In DNA form, the CDR3 reads TGTGCCAGCACCGAAACCCGGGACAGGGACTACGAGCAGTACTTC.